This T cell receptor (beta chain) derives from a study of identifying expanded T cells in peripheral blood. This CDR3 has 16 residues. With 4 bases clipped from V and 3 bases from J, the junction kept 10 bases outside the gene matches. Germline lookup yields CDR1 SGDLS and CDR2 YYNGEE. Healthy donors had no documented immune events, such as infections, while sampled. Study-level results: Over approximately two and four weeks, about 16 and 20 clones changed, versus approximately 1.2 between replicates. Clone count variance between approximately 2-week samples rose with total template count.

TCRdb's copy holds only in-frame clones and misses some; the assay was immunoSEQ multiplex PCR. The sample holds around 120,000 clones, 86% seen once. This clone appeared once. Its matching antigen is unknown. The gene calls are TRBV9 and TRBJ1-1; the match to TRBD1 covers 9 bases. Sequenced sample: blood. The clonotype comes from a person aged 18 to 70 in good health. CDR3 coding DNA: TGTGCCAGCAGCCTCCTGAGCACAGGGGGCTACACTGAAGCTTTCTTT. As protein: CASSLLSTGGYTEAFF. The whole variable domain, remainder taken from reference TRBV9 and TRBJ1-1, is DSGVTQTPKHLITATGQRVTLRCSPRSGDLSVYWYQQSLDQGLQFLIQYYNGEERAKGNILERFSAQQFPDLHSELNLSSLELGDSALYFCASSLLSTGGYTEAFFGQGTRLTVV.